This record concerns one TCR beta chain sequence. Its antigen is still unknown. These data belong to a study of shared clonotypes between healthy human individuals. The study, taken as a whole, reports: An effect of sequencing depth on clonotype sharing among donors was expected.

Assay used: immunoSEQ multiplex PCR; TCRdb lists only in-frame clones, some missing. There are about 2.2 million clones in the sample; around 93% occur only once, and around 1.7% lies in the top ten. Cells designated naive CD8 were CD45RO-negative and were positively selected for CCR7, with terminally differentiated effector memory CD45RA+ cells excluded. The sequence was obtained from a man younger than 30 in good health. Some clones in this sample may be carry-over from other donors' samples. The sequencing sample was made of naive CD8+ T cells from PBMCs.

The CDR3 region has the DNA TGTGCCAGCAGGGTGGCGGCAGGGGTGGTTCAGCCCCAGCATTTT. Translating it yields CASRVAAGVVQPQHF. This chain links TRBV28 with TRBJ1-5; TRBD1 might be the D (6 bases). V lost 6 bases and J 6 bases, leaving 18 bases between the germline ends. CDR1 is MDHEN, CDR2 SYDVKM, per germline. The CDR3 contains 15 residues.